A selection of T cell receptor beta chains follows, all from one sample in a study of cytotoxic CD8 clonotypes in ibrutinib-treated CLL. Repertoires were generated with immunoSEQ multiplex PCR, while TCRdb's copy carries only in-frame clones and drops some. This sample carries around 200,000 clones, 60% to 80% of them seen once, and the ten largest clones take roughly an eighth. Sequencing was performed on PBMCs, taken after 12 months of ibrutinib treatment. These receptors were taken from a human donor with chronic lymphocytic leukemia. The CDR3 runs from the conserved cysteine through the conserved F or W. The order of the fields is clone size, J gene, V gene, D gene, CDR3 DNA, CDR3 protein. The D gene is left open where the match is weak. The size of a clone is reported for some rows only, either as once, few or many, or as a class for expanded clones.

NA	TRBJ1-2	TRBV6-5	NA	TGTGCCAGCAGCCTGGCATCGGGCGGCTATGGCTACACCTTC	CASSLASGGYGYTF
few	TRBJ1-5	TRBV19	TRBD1	TGTGCCAGTGGGCGCAGGGGGCTCGGCGATCAGCCCCAGCATTTT	CASGRRGLGDQPQHF
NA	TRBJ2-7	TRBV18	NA	TGTGCCAGCTCCCACGACGGCAGTCCCTACGAGCAGTACTTC	CASSHDGSPYEQYF
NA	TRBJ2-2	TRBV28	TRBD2	TGTGCCAGCAGGCCGACTAGCAATCACGGGGAGCTGTTTTTT	CASRPTSNHGELFF
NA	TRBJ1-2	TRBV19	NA	TGTGCCAGTAGTCCCCGGGACACCACTAACTATGGCTACACCTTC	CASSPRDTTNYGYTF
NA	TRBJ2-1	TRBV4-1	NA	TGCGCCAGCAGCCAAGCCGGGAGTTCCTACAATGAGCAGTTCTTC	CASSQAGSSYNEQFF
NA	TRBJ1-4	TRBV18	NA	TGTGCCAGCTCACCACCGGCAACTAATGAAAAACTGTTTTTT	CASSPPATNEKLFF
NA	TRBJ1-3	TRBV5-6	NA	TGTGCCAGCAGCTTGGAAGGGTCCTGGACTGGAAACACCATATATTTT	CASSLEGSWTGNTIYF
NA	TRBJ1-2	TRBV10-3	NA	TGTGCCATCAGTCGAGGTCCCCTCTATGGCTACACCTTC	CAISRGPLYGYTF
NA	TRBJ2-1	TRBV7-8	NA	TGTGCCAGCAGCTTCGATAGGGGAGGAGTGAATGAGCAGTTCTTC	CASSFDRGGVNEQFF
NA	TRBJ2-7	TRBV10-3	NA	TGTGCCATCAGTGAATCCGGACAAGACTACGAGCAGTACTTC	CAISESGQDYEQYF
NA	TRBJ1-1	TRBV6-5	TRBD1	TGTGCCAGCAACAGGGGGTTGAACACTGAAGCTTTCTTT	CASNRGLNTEAFF
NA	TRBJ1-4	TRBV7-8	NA	TGTGCCAGCAGCCCCCTAGGGGTGGTTAATGAAAAACTGTTTTTT	CASSPLGVVNEKLFF
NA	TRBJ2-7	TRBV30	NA	TGTGCCTGGAGCGACCTCTACGAGCAGTACTTC	CAWSDLYEQYF
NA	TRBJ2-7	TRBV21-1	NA	TGTGCCAGCAGCATGTCCTCTACCGGGTGTGAGTACTTC	CASSMSSTGCEYF
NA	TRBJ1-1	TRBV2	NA	TGTGCCAGCAAAAAGGTCATGAACACTGAAGCTTTCTTT	CASKKVMNTEAFF
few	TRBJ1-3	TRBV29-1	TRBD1	TGCAGCGTTGAAGATCCGCCGGGACAGAGCTCTGGAAACACCATATATTTT	CSVEDPPGQSSGNTIYF
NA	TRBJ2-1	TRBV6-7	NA	TGTGCCAGCAGTGACGGAAGCACGAGCAATGAGCAGTTCTTC	CASSDGSTSNEQFF
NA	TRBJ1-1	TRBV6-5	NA	TGTGCCAGCAGTTACTCGAGGGGTGGCGGCCCTGAAGCTTTCTTT	CASSYSRGGGPEAFF
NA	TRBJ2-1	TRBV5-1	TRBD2	TGCGCCAGCAGCGGTCGGGAGGGGGACTACAATGAGCAGTTCTTC	CASSGREGDYNEQFF
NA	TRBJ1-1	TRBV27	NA	TGTGCCAGCAGGACTTATGGGATCGTCGGGGGCCGTGTCCCTGAAGCTTTCTTT	CASRTYGIVGGRVPEAFF
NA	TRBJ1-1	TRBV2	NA	TGTGCCAGCAGGATGGGGGACGTCAGGAACACTGAAGCTTTCTTT	CASRMGDVRNTEAFF
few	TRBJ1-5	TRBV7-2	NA	TGTGCCAGCAGCTTGGGGGGCCTCCGGGGGCAGCCCCAGCATTTT	CASSLGGLRGQPQHF
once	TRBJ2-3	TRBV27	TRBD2	TGTGCCAGCAGTTTCGGGGGAGGGCCGGGAGATACGCAGTATTTT	CASSFGGGPGDTQYF
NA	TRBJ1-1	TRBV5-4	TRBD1	TGTGCCAGCAGTTCCGGGACAGGGGGGAGGATGAACACTGAAGCTTTCTTT	CASSSGTGGRMNTEAFF
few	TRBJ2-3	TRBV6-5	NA	TGTGCCAGCAGTGTAGCGGACACAGATACGCAGTATTTT	CASSVADTDTQYF
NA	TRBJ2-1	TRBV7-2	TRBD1	TGTGCCGGGGGCAGGGGGTCCTACAATGAGCAGTTCTTC	CAGGRGSYNEQFF
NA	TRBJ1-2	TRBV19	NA	TGTGCCAGTACTGACCTACATCTTCTGGCTAACTATGGCTACACCTTC	CASTDLHLLANYGYTF
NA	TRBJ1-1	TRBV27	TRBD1	TGTGCCAGCAGCGTCCAGGGGGGGACTGAAGCTTTCTTT	CASSVQGGTEAFF
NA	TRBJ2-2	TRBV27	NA	TGTGCCAGCAGTGGCTTTCGAACATCGAACACCGGGGAGCTGTTTTTT	CASSGFRTSNTGELFF
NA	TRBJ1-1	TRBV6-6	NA	TGTGCCAGCAGTCCCGGAGGGGGGCGGGTTACTGAAGCTTTCTTT	CASSPGGGRVTEAFF
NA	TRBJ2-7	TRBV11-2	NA	TGTGCCAGCAGCCGGAGCTCCTACGAGCAGTACTTC	CASSRSSYEQYF
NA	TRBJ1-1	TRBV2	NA	TGTGCCAGCAGGGACACAGGGAACACTGAAGCTTTCTTT	CASRDTGNTEAFF
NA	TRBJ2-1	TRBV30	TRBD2	TGTGCCTGGACAGAAGGACTAGCGGGGTACAATGAGCAGTTCTTC	CAWTEGLAGYNEQFF